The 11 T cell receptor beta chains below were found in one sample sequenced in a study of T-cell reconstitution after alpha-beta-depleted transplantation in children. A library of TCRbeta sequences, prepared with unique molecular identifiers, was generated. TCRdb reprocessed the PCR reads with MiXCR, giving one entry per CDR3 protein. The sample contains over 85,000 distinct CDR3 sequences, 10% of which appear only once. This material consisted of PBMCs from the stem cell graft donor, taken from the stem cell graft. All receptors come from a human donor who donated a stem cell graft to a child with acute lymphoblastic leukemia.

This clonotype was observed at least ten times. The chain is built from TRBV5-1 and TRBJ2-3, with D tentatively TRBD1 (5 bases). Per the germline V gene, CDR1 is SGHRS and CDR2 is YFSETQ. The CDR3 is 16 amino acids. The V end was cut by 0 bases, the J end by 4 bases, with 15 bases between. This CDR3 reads CASSLVGPHTADTQYF. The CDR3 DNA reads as TGCGCCAGCAGCTTGGTGGGGCCTCACACGGCAGATACGCAGTATTTT.

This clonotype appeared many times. This CDR3 is CASTLGGGGTEAFF. The DNA for the CDR3 is TGTGCCAGCACCCTAGGGGGGGGCGGAACTGAAGCTTTCTTT. The rearrangement links TRBV28 to TRBJ1-1, with TRBD1 as a possible D gene (6 bases). CDR3 length: 14 residues. V dropped 7 bases and J dropped 5 bases, with 17 bases sitting between them. From germline, CDR1 is MDHEN and CDR2 SYDVKM.

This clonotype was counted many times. CDR3 protein: CSATVSGYEQYF. The CDR3, as DNA: TGCAGCGCCACGGTTTCTGGGTACGAGCAGTACTTC. The chain combines TRBV29-1 with TRBJ2-7; D uncertain. Trimming cost V 7 bases and J 4 bases, with 14 bases left between them. The CDR3 runs to 12 residues. Germline values: CDR1 SQVTM, CDR2 ANQGSEA.

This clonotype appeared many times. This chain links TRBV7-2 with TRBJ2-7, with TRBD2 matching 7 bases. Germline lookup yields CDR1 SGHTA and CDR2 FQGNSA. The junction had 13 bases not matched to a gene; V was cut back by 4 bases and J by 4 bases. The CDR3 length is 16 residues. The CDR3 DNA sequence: TGTGCCAGCAGCTCATCCCTGGGCGGGGGAAGATACGAGCAGTACTTC. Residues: CASSSSLGGGRYEQYF.

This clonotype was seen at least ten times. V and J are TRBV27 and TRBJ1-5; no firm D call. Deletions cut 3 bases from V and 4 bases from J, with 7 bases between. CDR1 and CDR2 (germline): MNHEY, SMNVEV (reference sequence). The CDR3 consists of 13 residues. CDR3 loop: CASSLQVNQPQHF. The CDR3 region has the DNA TGTGCCAGCAGTTTGCAGGTAAATCAGCCCCAGCATTTT.

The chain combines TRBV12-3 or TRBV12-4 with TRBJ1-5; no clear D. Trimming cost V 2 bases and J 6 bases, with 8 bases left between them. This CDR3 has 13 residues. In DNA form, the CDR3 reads TGTGCCAGCAGTTTAAAGTCGGGTCAGCCCCAGCATTTT. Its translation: CASSLKSGQPQHF.

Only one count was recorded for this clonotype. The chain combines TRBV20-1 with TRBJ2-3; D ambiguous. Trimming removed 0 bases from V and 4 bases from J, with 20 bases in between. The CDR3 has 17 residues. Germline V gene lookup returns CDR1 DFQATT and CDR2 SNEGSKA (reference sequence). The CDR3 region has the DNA TGCAGTGCTAGAGACCTGAGAAAGGGCCCCTCGTCAGATACGCAGTATTTT. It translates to CSARDLRKGPSSDTQYF.

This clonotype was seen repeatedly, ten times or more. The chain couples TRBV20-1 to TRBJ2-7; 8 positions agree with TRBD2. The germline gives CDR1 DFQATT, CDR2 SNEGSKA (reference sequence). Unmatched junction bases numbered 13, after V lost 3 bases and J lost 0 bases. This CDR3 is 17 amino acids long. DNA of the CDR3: TGCAGTGCTAGGGGTCCGGGGGGGCGGGGCTTCTCCTACGAGCAGTACTTC. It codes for CSARGPGGRGFSYEQYF.

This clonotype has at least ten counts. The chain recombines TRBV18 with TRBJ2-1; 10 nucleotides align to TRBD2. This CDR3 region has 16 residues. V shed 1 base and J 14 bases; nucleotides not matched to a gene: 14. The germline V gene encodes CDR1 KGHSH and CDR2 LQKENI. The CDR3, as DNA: TGTGCCAGCTCACCACTGGGGGGGCTAGCGGGAGCAGAGAAGTTCTTC. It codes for CASSPLGGLAGAEKFF.

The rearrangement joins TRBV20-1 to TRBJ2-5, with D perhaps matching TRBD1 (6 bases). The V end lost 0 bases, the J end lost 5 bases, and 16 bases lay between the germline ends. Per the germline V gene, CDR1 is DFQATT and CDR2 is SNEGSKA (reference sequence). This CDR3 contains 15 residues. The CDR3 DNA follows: TGCAGTGCTAGAGATCCTGCAGGGGCTGGGGAGACCCAGTACTTC. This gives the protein CSARDPAGAGETQYF.

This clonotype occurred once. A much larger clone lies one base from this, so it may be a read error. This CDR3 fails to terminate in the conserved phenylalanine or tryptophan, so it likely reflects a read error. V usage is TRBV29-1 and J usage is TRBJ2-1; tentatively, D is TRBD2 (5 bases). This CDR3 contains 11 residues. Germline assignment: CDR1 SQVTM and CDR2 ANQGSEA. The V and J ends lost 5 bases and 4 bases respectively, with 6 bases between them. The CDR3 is CSVREYNEQFL. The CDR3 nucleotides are TGCAGCGTTCGGGAATACAATGAGCAGTTCTTG.